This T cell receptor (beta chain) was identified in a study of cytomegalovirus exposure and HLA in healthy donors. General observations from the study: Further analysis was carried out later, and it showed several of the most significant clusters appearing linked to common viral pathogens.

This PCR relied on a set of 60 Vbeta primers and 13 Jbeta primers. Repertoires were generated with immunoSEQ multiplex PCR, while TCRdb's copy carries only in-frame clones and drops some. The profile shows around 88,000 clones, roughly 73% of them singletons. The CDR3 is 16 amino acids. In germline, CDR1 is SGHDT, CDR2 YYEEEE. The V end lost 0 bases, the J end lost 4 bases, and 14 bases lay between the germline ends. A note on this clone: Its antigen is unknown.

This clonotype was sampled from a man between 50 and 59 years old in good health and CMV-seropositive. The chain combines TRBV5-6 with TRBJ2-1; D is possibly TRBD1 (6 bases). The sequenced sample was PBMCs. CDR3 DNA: TGTGCCAGCAGCTTGGTCGGGTTAGGACAGTACAATGAGCAGTTCTTC. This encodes CASSLVGLGQYNEQFF.